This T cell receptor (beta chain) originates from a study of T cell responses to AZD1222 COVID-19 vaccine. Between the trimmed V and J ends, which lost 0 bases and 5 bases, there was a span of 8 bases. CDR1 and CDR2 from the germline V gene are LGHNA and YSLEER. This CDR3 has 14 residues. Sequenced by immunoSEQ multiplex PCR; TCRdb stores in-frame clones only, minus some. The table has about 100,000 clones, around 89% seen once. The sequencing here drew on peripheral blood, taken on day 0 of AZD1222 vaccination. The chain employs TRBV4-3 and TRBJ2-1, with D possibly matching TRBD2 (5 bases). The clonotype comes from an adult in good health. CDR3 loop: CASSQDSGNNEQFF. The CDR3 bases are TGCGCCAGCAGCCAAGATTCGGGGAACAATGAGCAGTTCTTC.